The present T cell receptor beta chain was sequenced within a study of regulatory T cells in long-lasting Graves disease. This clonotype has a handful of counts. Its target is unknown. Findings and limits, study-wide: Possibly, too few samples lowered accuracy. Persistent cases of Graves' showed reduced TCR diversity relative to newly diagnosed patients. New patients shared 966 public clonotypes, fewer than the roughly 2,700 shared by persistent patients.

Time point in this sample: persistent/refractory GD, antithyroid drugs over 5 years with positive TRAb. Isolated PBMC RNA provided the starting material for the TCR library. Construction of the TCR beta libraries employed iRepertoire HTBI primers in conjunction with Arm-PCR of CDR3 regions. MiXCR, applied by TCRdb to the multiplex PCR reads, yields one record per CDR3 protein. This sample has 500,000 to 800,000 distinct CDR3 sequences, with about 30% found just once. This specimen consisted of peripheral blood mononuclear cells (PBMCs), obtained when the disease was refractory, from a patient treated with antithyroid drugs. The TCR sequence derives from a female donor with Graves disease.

CDR3 in DNA: TGTGCCAGTAGCACCGTAGGGGGGAAGGACGGGGAGCTGTTTTTT. Its translation: CASSTVGGKDGELFF. The chain joins TRBV19 to TRBJ2-2; D assignment may be TRBD1 or TRBD2 (6 bases each). V was cut by 6 bases and J by 7 bases, with 18 bases left in between. The CDR3 is 15 residues long. CDR1 is LNHDA and CDR2 is SQIVND in the germline V gene (reference sequence).